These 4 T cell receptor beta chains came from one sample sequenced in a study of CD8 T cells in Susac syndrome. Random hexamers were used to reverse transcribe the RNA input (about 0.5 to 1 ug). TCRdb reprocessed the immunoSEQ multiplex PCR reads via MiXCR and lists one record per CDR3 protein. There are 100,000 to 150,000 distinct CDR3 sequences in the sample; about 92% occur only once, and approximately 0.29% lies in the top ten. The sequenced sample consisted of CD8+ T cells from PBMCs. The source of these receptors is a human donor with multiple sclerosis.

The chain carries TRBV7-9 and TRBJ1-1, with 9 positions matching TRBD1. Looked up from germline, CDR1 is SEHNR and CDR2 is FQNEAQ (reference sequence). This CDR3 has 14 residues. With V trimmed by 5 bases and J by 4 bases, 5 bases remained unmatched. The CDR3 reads CASSATGGFTEAFF. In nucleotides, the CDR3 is TGTGCCAGCAGCGCTACAGGGGGCTTCACTGAAGCTTTCTTT.

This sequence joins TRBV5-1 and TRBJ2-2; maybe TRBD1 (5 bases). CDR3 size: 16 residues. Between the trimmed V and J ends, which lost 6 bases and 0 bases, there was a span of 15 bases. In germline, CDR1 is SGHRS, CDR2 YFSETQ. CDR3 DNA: TGCGCCAGCACAGAGATAGGACACGCGAACACCGGGGAGCTGTTTTTT. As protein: CASTEIGHANTGELFF.

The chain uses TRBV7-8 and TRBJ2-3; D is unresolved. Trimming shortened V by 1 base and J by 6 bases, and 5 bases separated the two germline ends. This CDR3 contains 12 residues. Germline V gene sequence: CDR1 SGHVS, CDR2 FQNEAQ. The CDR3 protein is CASSLVVDTQYF. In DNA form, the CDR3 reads TGTGCCAGCAGCTTAGTTGTGGATACGCAGTATTTT. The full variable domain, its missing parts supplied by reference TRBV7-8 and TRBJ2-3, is GAGVSQSPRYKVAKRGQDVALRCDPISGHVSLFWYQQALGQGPEFLTYFQNEAQLDKSGLPSDRFFAERPEGSVSTLKIQRTQQEDSAVYLCASSLVVDTQYFGPGTRLTVL.

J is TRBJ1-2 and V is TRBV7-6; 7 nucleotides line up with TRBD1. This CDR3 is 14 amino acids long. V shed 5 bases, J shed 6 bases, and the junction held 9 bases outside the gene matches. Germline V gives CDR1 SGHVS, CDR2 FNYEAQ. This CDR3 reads CASSEGAGGNGYTF. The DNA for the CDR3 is TGTGCCAGCAGCGAGGGGGCAGGGGGAAATGGCTACACCTTC.